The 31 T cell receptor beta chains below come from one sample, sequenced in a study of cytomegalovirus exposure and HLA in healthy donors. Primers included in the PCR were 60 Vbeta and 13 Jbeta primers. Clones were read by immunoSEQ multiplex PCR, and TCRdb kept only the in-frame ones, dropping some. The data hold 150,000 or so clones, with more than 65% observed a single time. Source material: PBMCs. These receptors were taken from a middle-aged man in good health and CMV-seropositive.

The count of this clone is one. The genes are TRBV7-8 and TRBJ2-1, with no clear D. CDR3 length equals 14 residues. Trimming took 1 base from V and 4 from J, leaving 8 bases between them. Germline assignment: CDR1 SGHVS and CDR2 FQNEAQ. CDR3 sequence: CASSLGGVYNEQFF. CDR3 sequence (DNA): TGTGCCAGCAGCTTAGGAGGAGTATACAATGAGCAGTTCTTC.

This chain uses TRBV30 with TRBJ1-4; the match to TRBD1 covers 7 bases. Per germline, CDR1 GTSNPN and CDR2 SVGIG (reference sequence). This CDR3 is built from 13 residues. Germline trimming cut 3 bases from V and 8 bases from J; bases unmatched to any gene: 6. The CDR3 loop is CAWRQGSSEKLFF. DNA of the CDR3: TGTGCCTGGAGACAGGGGAGTTCGGAAAAACTGTTTTTT.

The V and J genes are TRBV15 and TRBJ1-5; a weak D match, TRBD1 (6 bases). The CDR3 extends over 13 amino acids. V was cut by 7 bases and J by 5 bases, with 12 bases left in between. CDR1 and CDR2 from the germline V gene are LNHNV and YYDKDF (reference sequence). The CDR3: CATTQGSDQPQHF. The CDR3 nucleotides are TGTGCCACCACACAGGGTTCCGATCAGCCCCAGCATTTT.

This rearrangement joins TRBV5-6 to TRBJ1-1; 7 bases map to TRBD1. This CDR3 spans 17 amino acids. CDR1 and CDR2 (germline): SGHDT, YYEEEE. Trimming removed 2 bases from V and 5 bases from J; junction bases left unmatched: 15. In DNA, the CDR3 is TGTGCCAGCAGCTTTTACAGGGGCCCCTCGGGTGATACTGAAGCTTTCTTT. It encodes CASSFYRGPSGDTEAFF.

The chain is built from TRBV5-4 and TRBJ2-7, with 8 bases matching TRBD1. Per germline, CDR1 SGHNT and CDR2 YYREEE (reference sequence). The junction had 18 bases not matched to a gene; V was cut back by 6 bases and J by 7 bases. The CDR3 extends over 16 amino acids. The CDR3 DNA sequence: TGTGCCAGCACCCGGTCCAGGGGGCGCGGGTTGGAGGAGCAGTACTTC. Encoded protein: CASTRSRGRGLEEQYF.

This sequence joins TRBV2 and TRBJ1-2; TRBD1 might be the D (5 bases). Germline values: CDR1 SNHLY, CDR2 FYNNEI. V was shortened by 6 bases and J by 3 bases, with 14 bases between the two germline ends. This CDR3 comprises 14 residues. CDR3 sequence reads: CASRVQGLHYGYTF. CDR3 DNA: TGTGCCAGCAGAGTCCAGGGCCTTCACTATGGCTACACCTTC. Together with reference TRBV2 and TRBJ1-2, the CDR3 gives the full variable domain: EPEVTQTPSHQVTQMGQEVILRCVPISNHLYFYWYRQILGQKVEFLVSFYNNEISEKSEIFDDQFSVERPDGSNFTLKIRSTKLEDSAMYFCASRVQGLHYGYTFGSGTRLTVV.

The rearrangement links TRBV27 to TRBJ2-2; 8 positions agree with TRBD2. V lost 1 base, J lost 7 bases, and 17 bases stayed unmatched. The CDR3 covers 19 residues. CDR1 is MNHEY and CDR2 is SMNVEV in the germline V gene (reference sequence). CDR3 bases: TGTGCCAGCAGTTTATTTGGGGTTACTCAAGCGGGAGCTGACGGGGAGCTGTTTTTT. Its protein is CASSLFGVTQAGADGELFF.

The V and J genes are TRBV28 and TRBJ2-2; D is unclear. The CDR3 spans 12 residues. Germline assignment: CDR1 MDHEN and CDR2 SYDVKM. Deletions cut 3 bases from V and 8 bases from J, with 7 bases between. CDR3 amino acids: CASSLTGGELFF. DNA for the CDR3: TGTGCCAGCAGTTTGACGGGTGGGGAGCTGTTTTTT.

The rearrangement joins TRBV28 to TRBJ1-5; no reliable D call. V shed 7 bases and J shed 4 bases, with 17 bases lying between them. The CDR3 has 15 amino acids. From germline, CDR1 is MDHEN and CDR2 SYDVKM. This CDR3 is CASNGSTRPNQPQHF. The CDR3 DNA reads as TGTGCCAGCAATGGGTCTACCAGGCCAAATCAGCCCCAGCATTTT.

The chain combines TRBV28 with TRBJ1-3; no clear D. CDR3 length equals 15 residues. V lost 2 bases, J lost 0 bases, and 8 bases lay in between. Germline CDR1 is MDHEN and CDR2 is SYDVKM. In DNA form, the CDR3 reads TGTGCCAGCAGTTTACACGGGTCCTCTGGAAACACCATATATTTT. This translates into CASSLHGSSGNTIYF.

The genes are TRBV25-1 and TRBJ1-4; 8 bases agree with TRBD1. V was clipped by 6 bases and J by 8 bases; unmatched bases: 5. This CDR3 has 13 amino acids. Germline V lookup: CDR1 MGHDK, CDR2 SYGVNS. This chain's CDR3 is CASSLQGEEKLFF. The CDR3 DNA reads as TGTGCCAGCAGCCTACAGGGGGAAGAAAAACTGTTTTTT.

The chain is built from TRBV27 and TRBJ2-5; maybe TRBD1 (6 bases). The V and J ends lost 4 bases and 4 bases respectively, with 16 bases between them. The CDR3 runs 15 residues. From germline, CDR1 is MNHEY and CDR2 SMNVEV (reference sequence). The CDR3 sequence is CASSSGTSGRETQYF. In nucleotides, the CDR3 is TGTGCCAGCAGTTCCGGGACATCCGGTCGAGAGACCCAGTACTTC.

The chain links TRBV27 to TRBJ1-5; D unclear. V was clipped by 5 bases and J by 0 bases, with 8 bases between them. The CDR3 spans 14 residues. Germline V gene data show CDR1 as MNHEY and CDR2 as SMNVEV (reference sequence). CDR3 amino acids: CASSPRGSNQPQHF. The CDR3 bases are TGTGCCAGCAGTCCTCGAGGTAGCAATCAGCCCCAGCATTTT.

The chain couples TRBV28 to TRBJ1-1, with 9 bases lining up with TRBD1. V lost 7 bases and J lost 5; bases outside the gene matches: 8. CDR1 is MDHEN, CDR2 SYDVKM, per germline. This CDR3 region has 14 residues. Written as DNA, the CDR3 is TGTGCCAGCACCCGCGACAGGGGGGGGACTGAAGCTTTCTTT. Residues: CASTRDRGGTEAFF.

This CDR3 reads CASSYALGTGGYGYTF. CDR3 nucleotides: TGTGCCAGCAGTTACGCGTTGGGGACAGGGGGTTATGGCTACACCTTC. The chain is built from TRBV2 and TRBJ1-2, with TRBD1 matching over 11 bases. With V trimmed by 5 bases and J by 5 bases, 10 bases remained unmatched. The CDR3 extends over 16 amino acids. Germline V CDR1 and CDR2: SNHLY, FYNNEI.

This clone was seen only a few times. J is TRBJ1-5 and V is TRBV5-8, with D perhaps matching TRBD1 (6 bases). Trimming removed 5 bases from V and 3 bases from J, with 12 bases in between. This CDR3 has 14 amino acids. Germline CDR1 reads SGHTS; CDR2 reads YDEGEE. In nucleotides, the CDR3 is TGTGCCAGCAGTTTGTGGGGGCCCAATCAGCCCCAGCATTTT. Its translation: CASSLWGPNQPQHF.

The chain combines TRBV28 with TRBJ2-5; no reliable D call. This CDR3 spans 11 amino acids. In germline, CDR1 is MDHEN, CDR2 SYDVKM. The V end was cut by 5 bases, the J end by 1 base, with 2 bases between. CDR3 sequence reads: CASSRQETQYF. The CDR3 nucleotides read TGTGCCAGCAGTCGCCAAGAGACCCAGTACTTC.

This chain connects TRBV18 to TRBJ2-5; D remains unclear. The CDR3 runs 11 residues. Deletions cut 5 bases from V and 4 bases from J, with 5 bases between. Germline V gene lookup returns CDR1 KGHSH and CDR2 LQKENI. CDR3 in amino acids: CASSSLETQYF. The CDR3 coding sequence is TGTGCCAGCTCATCCCTAGAGACCCAGTACTTC.

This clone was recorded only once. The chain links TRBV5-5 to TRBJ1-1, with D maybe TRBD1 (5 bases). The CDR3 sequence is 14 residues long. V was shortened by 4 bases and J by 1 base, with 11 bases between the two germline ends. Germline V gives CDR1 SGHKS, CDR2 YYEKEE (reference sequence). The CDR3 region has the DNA TGTGCCAGCAGCCCGGGACTCGGGAACACTGAAGCTTTCTTT. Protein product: CASSPGLGNTEAFF.

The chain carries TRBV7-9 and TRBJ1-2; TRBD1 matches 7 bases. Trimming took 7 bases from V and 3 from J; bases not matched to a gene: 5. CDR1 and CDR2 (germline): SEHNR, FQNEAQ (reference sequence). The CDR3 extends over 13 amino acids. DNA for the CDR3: TGTGCCAGCAATAGGGGGCTCGACTATGGCTACACCTTC. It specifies CASNRGLDYGYTF.

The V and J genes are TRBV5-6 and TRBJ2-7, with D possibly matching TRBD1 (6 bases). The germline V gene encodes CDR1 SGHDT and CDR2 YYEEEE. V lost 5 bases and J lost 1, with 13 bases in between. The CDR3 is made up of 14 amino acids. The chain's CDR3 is CASSWGHTSYEQYF. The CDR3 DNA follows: TGTGCCAGCAGTTGGGGACATACTTCCTACGAGCAGTACTTC.

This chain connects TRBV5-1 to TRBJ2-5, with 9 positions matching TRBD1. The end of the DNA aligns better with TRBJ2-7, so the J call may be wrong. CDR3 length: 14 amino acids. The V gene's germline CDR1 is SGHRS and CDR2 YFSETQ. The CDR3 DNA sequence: TGCGCCAGCAACTCCGGGACAGGGACCTACGAGCAGTACTTC. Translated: CASNSGTGTYEQYF.

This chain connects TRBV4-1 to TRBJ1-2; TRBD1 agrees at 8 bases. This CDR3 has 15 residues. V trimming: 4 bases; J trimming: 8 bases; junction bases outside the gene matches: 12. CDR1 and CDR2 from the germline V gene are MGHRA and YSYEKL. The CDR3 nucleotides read TGCGCCAGCAGCCTTCAGACAGGGGACCCTATCGGCTACACCTTC. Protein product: CASSLQTGDPIGYTF.

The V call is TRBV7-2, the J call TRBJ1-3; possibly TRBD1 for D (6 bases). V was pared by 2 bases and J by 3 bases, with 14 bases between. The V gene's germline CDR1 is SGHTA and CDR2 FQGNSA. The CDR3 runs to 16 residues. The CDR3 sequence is CASSLPRGAYGNTIYF. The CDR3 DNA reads TGTGCCAGCAGCTTACCCCGGGGGGCCTATGGAAACACCATATATTTT.

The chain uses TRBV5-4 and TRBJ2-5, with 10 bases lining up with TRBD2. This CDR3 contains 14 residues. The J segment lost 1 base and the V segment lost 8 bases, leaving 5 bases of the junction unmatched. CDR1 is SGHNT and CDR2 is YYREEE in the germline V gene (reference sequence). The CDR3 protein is CASGSGRGQETQYF. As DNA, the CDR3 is TGTGCCAGTGGGAGCGGGAGGGGCCAAGAGACCCAGTACTTC.

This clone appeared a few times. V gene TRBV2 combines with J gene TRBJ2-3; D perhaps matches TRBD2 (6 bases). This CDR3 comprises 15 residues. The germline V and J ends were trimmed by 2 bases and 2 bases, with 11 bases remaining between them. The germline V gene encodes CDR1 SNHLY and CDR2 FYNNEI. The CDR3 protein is CASSEISGYTDTQYF. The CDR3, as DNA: TGTGCCAGCAGTGAAATTAGCGGTTACACAGATACGCAGTATTTT.

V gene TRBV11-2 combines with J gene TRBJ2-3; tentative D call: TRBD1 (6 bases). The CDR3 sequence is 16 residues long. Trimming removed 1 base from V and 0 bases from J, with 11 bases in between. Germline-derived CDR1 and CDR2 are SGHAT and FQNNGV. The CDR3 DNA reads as TGTGCCAGCAGCTTAGGCCAGGGGCCTAGCACAGATACGCAGTATTTT. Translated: CASSLGQGPSTDTQYF.

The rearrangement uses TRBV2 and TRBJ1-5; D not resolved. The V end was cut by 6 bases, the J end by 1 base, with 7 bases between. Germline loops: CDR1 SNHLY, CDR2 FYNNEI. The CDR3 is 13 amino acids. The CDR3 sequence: CASRWQSNQPQHF. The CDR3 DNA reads TGTGCCAGCAGATGGCAGAGCAATCAGCCCCAGCATTTT.

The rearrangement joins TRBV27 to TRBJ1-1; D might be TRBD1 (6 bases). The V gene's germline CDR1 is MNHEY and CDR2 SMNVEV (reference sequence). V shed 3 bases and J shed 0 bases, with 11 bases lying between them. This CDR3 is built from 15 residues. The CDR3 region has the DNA TGTGCCAGCAGTTTGGGGGCGCTAATGAACACTGAAGCTTTCTTT. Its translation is CASSLGALMNTEAFF.

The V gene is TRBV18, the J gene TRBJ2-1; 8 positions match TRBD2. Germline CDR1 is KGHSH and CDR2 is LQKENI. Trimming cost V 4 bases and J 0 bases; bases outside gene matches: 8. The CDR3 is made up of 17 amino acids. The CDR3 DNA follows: TGTGCCAGCTCACTGGCGGGAGGCCCCTTCTCCTACAATGAGCAGTTCTTC. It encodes CASSLAGGPFSYNEQFF.

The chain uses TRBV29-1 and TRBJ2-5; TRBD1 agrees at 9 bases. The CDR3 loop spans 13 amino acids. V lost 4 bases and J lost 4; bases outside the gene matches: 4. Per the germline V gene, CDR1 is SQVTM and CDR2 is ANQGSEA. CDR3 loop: CSVVGTGRETQYF. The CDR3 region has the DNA TGCAGCGTTGTGGGGACAGGGAGAGAGACCCAGTACTTC. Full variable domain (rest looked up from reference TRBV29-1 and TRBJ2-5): SAVISQKPSRDICQRGTSLTIQCQVDSQVTMMFWYRQQPGQSLTLIATANQGSEATYESGFVIDKFPISRPNLTFSTLTVSNMSPEDSSIYLCSVVGTGRETQYFGPGTRLLVL.